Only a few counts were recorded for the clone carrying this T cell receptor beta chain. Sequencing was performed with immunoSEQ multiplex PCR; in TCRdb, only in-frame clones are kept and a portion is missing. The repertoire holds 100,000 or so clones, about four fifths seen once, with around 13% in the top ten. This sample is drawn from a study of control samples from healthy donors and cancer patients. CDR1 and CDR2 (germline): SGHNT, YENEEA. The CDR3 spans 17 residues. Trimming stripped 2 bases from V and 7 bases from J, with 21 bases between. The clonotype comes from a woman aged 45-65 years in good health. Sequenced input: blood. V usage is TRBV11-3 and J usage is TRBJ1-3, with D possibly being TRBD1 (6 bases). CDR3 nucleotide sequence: TGTGCCAGCAGCTTATCTTTGTTGGGGACACCAGACAACACCATATATTTT. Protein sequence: CASSLSLLGTPDNTIYF.